This entry lists 12 T cell receptor beta chains sequenced from one sample in a study of molecular identifiers for immune sequencing clone quantification. TCRdb re-called the PCR reads through MiXCR, storing one row per CDR3 protein. The profile covers approximately 680,000 distinct CDR3 sequences, with about 25% appearing a single time and approximately 0.75% taken by the ten largest. The sequencing input was naive CD8+ T cells from blood, with Jurkat cell RNA spiked in. Described subset: FACS-sorted CD8+CD4-CCR7+CD45RA+ naive T cells. The receptors stem from a human donor in good health. Some libraries in this study had Jurkat cell RNA spiked in.

On this clonotype itself: A read error may be the cause here, since a much bigger clone is one base away. The chain links TRBV7-2 to TRBJ2-1; no definite D call. This CDR3 comprises 15 residues. Germline CDR1 and CDR2: SGHTA and FQGNSA. Trimming took 5 bases from V and 0 from J, leaving 11 bases between them. CDR3 loop: CASSPDGFSYNEQFF. DNA for the CDR3: TGTGCCAGCAGCCCCGACGGATTCTCCTACAATGAGCAGTTCTTC.

The gene calls are TRBV28 and TRBJ1-1; no clear D gene. V shed 6 bases and J shed 7 bases, with 18 bases lying between them. Germline V gene sequence: CDR1 MDHEN, CDR2 SYDVKM. CDR3 length: 14 amino acids. The CDR3 coding sequence is TGTGCCAGCAGGGAACACGACAAGGATAATGAAGCTTTCTTT. This translates into CASREHDKDNEAFF.

V usage is TRBV12-3 or TRBV12-4 and J usage is TRBJ1-1; no clear D. V lost 3 bases and J 0 bases, leaving 17 bases between the germline ends. The CDR3 runs to 17 residues. CDR3 protein: CASSFVGPYGLNTEAFF. The CDR3 DNA follows: TGTGCCAGCAGTTTCGTTGGACCCTACGGGCTGAACACTGAAGCTTTCTTT.

About this clonotype itself: This sequence may be a read error, since a much larger clone differs from it by one base. The J gene is TRBJ2-2, the V gene TRBV6-2 or TRBV6-3; D gene uncertain. Trimming removed 6 bases from V and 7 bases from J, with 18 bases in between. The CDR3 is 15 amino acids. The germline CDR1 and CDR2 sequences are MNHEY and SVGEGT. CDR3 in amino acids: CASRYRVLTIGELFF. The DNA of the CDR3 is TGTGCCAGCAGGTATAGAGTGCTCACAATCGGGGAGCTGTTTTTT.

A remark on this clonotype: The junction departs from the called germline gene at one end, perhaps through a read error. The chain employs TRBV28 and TRBJ2-7; unclear D gene. CDR1 and CDR2 from the germline V gene are MDHEN and SYDVKM. The CDR3 sequence is 15 residues long. The CDR3 DNA reads as TGTGCCAGCAGTTTCTGGCCCGGATCCTCCTATGAGCAGTACTTC. Encoded protein: CASSFWPGSSYEQYF.

This clonotype was recorded a few times. V and J are TRBV27 and TRBJ2-2; D is ambiguous. There are 16 residues in the CDR3. The germline gives CDR1 MNHEY, CDR2 SMNVEV (reference sequence). The V end was cut by 5 bases, the J end by 1 base, with 14 bases between. The CDR3 is CASSPLYTRNTGELFF. The CDR3 DNA follows: TGTGCCAGCAGTCCCCTTTATACCAGGAACACCGGGGAGCTGTTTTTT.

The sample holds many counts of this clonotype. The chain links TRBV2 to TRBJ1-5, with D uncertain. This CDR3 is 14 amino acids long. Germline V gives CDR1 SNHLY, CDR2 FYNNEI. The ends were cut back, 6 bases at V and 0 bases at J, with 9 bases in the middle. The chain's CDR3 is CASRQGISNQPQHF. In DNA, the CDR3 is TGTGCCAGCAGACAAGGAATTAGCAATCAGCCCCAGCATTTT.

The V call is TRBV7-9, the J call TRBJ1-1, with D hard to call. The V gene lost 4 bases and the J gene lost 11 bases, with 14 bases spanning the gap. The CDR3 has 12 residues. CDR1 is SEHNR, CDR2 FQNEAQ, per germline (reference sequence). DNA of the CDR3: TGTGCCAGCAGCTCGGACTCAGTTTCTGCTTTCTTT. The encoded protein is CASSSDSVSAFF.

The chain uses TRBV3-1 and TRBJ2-2; 7 bases line up with TRBD1. Germline V gives CDR1 LGHDT, CDR2 YNNKEL (reference sequence). This CDR3 spans 16 amino acids. Trimming removed 4 bases from V and 4 bases from J; junction bases left unmatched: 9. CDR3 in DNA: TGTGCCAGCAGCCTCCACAGGGGCTTGTTCACCGGGGAGCTGTTTTTT. This translates into CASSLHRGLFTGELFF.

The rearrangement joins TRBV7-9 to TRBJ1-1, with TRBD1 as a possible D gene (6 bases). The CDR3 loop spans 15 amino acids. V was trimmed by 4 bases and J by 0 bases, leaving 12 bases between them. Germline CDR1 and CDR2: SEHNR and FQNEAQ (reference sequence). The chain's CDR3 is CASSWGAKMNTEAFF. The CDR3 nucleotides read TGTGCCAGCAGCTGGGGGGCGAAGATGAACACTGAAGCTTTCTTT.

There are a few counts of this clonotype. The CDR3 protein is CASSYSRRPGDHTLHF. For the CDR3, the DNA is TGTGCCAGCAGTTACTCGAGAAGACCAGGGGATCACACCCTCCACTTT. V usage is TRBV6-2 or TRBV6-3 and J usage is TRBJ1-6; TRBD1 might be the D (6 bases). Looked up from germline, CDR1 is MNHEY and CDR2 is SVGEGT. CDR3 length: 16 residues. Trimming pared 0 bases from V and 14 bases from J, leaving 20 bases between.

At least ten counts were recorded for this clonotype. The chain is built from TRBV29-1 and TRBJ1-1, with D hard to call. The germline V and J ends were trimmed by 5 bases and 7 bases, with 11 bases remaining between them. This CDR3 region has 11 residues. Per the germline V gene, CDR1 is SQVTM and CDR2 is ANQGSEA. As DNA, the CDR3 is TGCAGCGTTAGGGAGGGAGTTGAAGCTTTCTTT. This translates into CSVREGVEAFF.